This TCR beta chain comes out of a study of PD-L1 blockade in urothelial cancer. Study details: A median about 150,000 T cells were found in blood samples.

V was pared by 0 bases and J by 7 bases, with 1 base of the junction left unmatched. CDR1 and CDR2 (germline): SGHRS, YFSETQ. This CDR3 comprises 13 residues. Concerning this clone itself: The antigen is undetermined. The identical CDR3 is also encoded by other nucleotide sequences in the sample.

Study-wide results and caveats: Durable-benefit patients expanded tumor-associated blood clones more at 3 weeks.

Each patient contributed between 1 and 8 total time points of blood mononuclear cells, pretreatment and during treatment. Spiking of synthetic TCR analog templates was performed in each PCR. TCRdb's copy holds only in-frame clones and misses some; the assay was immunoSEQ multiplex PCR. Among approximately 100,000 clones listed, over 75% were seen once. The material sequenced was PBMCs, taken around atezolizumab (anti-PD-L1) treatment. This TCR was sampled from a man aged 50 to 59 with urothelial cancer. The rearrangement links TRBV5-1 to TRBJ1-5; 7 bases align to TRBD1. The CDR3 DNA follows: TGCGCCAGCAGCTTGGGACAGGGCCAGCCCCAGCATTTT. Its protein product is CASSLGQGQPQHF.